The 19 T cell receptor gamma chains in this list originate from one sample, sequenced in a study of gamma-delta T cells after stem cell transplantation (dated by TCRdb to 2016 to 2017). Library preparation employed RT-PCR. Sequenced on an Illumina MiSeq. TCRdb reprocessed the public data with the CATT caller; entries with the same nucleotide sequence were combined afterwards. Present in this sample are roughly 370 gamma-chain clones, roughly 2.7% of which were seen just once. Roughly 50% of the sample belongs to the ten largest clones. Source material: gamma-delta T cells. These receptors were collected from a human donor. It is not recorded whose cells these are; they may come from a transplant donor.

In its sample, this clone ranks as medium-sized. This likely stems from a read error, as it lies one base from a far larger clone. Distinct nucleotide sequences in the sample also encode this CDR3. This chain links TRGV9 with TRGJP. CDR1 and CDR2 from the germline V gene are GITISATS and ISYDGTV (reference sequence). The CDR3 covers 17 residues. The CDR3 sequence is CALWEPPAELGKKIKVF. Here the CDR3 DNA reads TGTGCTTTGTGGGAGCCCCCCGCGGAGTTGGGCAAAAAAATCAAGGTATTT.

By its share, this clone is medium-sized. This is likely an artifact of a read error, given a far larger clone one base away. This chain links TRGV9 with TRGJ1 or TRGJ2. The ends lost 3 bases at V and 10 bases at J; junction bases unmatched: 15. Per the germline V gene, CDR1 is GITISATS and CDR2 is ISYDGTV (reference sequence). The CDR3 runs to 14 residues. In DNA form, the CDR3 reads TGTGCCTTGTGGGAGCCACCTCCAACACCGAAGAAACTCTTT. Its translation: CALWEPPPTPKKLF.

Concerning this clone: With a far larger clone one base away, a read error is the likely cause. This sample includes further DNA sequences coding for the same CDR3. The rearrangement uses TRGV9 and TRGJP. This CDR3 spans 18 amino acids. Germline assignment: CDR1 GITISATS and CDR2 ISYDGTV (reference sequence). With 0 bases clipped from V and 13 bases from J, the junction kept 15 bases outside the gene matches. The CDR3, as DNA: TGTGCCTTGTGGGAGGTGTTGGAGGGCGTACGAGGCAAAAAAATCAAGGTATTT. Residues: CALWEVLEGVRGKKIKVF.

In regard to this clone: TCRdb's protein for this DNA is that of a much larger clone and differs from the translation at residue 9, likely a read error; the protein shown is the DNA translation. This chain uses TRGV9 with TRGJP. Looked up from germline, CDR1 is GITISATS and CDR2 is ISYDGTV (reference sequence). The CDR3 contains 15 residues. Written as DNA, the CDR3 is TGTGCCTTGTGGGATGAAGAGTTGGACAAAAAAATCAAGGTATTT. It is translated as CALWDEELDKKIKVF.

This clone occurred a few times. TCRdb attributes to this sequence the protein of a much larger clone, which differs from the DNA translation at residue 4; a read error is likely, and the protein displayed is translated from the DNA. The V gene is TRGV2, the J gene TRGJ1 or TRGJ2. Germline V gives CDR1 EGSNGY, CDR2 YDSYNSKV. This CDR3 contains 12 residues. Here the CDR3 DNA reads TGTGCCACCCGGGACGGGCGCAGGGAGAAACTCTTT. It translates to CATRDGRREKLF.

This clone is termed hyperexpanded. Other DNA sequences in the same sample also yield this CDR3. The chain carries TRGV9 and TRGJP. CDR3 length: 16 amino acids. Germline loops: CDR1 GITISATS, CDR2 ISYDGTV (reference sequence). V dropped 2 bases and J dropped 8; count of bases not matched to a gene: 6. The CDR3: CALWEARKLGKKIKVF. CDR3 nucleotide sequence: TGTGCCTTGTGGGAGGCCAGAAAGTTGGGCAAAAAAATCAAGGTATTT.

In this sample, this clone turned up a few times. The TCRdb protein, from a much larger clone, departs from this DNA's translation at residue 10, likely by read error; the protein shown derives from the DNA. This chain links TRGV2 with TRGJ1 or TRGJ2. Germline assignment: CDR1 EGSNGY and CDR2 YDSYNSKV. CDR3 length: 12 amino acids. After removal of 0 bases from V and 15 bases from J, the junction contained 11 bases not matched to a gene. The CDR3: CATWDGRRERLF. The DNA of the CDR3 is TGTGCCACCTGGGACGGGCGCAGGGAGAGACTCTTT.

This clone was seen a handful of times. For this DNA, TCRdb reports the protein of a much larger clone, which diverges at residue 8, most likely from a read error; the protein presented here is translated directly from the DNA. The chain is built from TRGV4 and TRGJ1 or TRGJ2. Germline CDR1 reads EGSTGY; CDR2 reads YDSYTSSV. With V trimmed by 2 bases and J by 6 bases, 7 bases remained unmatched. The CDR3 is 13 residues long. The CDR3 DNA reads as TGTGCCACCTGGGATGCGGATTGTTATAAGAAACTCTTT. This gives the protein CATWDADCYKKLF.

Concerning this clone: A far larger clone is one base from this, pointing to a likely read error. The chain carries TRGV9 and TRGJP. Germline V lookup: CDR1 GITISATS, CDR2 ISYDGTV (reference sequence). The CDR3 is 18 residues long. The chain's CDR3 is CALWGVLEGVRGKKIKVF. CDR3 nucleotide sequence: TGTGCCTTGTGGGGGGTGTTGGAGGGCGTACGGGGCAAAAAAATCAAGGTATTT.

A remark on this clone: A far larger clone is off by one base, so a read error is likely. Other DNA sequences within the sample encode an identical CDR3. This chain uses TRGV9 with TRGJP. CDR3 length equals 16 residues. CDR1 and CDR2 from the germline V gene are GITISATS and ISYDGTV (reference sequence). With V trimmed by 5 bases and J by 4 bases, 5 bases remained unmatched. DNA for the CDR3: TGTGCCTTGTGGGGGGTCCAAGAGTTGGGCAAAAAAATCAAGGTATTT. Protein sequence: CALWGVQELGKKIKVF.

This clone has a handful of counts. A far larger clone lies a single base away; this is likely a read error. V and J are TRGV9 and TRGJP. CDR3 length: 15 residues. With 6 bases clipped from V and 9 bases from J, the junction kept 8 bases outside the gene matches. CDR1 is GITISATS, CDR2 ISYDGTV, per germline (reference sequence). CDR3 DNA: TGTGCCTTGTGGCCTTCGGGGTTGGGCAAAAAAATCAAGGTATTT. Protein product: CALWPSGLGKKIKVF.

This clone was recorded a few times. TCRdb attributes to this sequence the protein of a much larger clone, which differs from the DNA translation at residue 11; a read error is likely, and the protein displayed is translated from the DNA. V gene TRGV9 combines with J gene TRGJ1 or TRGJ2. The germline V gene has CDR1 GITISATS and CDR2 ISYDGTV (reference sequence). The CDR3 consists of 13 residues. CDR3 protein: CALWDLNYYKELF. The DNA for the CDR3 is TGTGCCTTGTGGGACCTGAATTATTATAAGGAACTCTTT.

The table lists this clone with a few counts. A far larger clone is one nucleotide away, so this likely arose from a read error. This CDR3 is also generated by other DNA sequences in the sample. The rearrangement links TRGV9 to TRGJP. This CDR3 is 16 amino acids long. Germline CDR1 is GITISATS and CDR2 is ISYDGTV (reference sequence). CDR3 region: CALWEVQELGKKIKVF. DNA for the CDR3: TGCGCCTTGTGGGAGGTCCAAGAGTTGGGCAAAAAAATCAAGGTATTT.

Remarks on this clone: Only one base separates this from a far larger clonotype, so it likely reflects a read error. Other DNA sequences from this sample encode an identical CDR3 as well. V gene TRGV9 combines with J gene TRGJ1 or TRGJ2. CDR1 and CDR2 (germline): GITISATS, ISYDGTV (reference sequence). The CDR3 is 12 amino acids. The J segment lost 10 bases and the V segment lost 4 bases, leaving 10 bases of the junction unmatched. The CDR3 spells CALWEVRRKKLF. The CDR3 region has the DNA TGTGCCTTGTGGGAAGTGCGACGGAAGAAACTCTTT.

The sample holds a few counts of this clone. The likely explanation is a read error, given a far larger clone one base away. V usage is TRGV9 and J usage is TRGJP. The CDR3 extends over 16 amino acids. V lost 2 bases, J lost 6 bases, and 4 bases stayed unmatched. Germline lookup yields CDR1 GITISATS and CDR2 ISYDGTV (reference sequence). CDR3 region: CALWEASELGKKIKVF. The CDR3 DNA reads TGTGCCTTGTGGGAGGCGTCAGAGTTGGGCAAAAAAATCAAGGTATTT.

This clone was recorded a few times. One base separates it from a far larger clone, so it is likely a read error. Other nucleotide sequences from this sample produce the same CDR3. The DNA of the CDR3 is TGTGCCCTGTGGGAGGTAAAGATATATTATAAGAAACTCTTT. It codes for CALWEVKIYYKKLF. The chain uses TRGV9 and TRGJ1 or TRGJ2. The CDR3 extends over 14 amino acids. Per germline, CDR1 GITISATS and CDR2 ISYDGTV (reference sequence).

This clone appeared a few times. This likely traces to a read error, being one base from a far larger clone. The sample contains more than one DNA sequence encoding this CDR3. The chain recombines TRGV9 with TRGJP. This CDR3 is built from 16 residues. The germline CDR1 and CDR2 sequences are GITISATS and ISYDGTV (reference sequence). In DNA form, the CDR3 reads TGTGCCTTGTGGGACCCGAAAGAGCTGGGCAAAAAAATCAAGGTATTT. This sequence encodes CALWDPKELGKKIKVF.

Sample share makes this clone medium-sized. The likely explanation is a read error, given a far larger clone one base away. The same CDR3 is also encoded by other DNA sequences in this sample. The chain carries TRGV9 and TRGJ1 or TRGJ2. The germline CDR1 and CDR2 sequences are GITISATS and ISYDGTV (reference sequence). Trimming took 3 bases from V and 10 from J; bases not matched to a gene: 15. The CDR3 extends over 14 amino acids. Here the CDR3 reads CALWEPPPTLKKLF. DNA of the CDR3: TGTGCCTTGTGGGAGCCACCTCCAACGCTGAAGAAACTCTTT.

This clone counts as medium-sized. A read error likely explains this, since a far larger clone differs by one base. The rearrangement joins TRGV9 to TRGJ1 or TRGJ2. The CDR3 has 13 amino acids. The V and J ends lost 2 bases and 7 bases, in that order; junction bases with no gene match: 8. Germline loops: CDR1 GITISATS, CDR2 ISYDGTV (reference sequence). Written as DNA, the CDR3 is TGTGCCTTGTGGGAGGCGGCCCTATATAAGAAACTCTTT. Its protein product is CALWEAALYKKLF.